This entry concerns a single T cell receptor (beta chain). This clonotype was seen more than once but under ten times. There is no known antigen for this receptor. Per-base qualities were not stored, and no clone one base away is much larger. These data originate in a study of human T cells and chemical hapten exposure (dated by TCRdb to the early 2020s). Describing the broader study: For sensitization, 2% DPC in acetone was applied to a roughly 2 cm by roughly 2 cm area of upper inner arm skin. Throughout the study period of roughly five months, patients also received therapeutic DPC doses to the scalp every week. Patch tests used Finn chambers with 0.01% DPC on the upper back, scored after 6 days by International Contact Dermatitis Research Group standards. The mostly female patient cohort included alopecia areata with under or over 50% scalp involvement, alopecia totalis and alopecia universalis. Libraries were combined into a pool for sequencing, and differences in TCR yield between samples came mainly from small differences in library volumes within the pool. The study tracked peripheral blood TCR repertoire changes in vivo during primary and secondary sensitization to the hapten diphenylcyclopropenone (DPC) in alopecia patients. Patient blood was sampled pre-sensitization (week 0) and at 2, 6 and about 24 weeks after DPC sensitization. Twenty-nine alopecia patients gave blood for TCR sequencing at one to four time points (pre-sensitization, 2, 6 and 24 weeks). General study outcomes and caveats: Patch test score was positively correlated with the number of PT1 expanded TCRs, with significance at thresholds 8, 16 and 32 but not at 4. After repeated subsampling, changes were observed in the strength of the expansion versus patch-test correlation and in the threshold at which the correlation became significant. All patients had alopecia, a presumed autoimmune disease, so their immune response might differ from that of healthy individuals. Compared with pre-sensitization or healthy control sets, expanded TCRs formed significantly more large CDR3 similarity clusters, which is consistent with antigen-driven responses. No change with DPC sensitization was found in the number of TCRs above 1 in 1000 frequency, and no evidence of global repertoire structure alterations was found.

The time point label, read with the paper, signifies: pre-sensitization, week 0. This sample's treatment or condition label indicates: therapeutic diphenylcyclopropenone sensitization with weekly scalp DPC. At each patch-test visit, blood was drawn before the patch test was applied. Patients were considered eligible if aged 18 to 70, diagnosed with alopecia and deemed suitable for DPC therapy, and patients were excluded if pregnant. Unfractionated whole blood was collected in Tempus Blood RNA tubes, and total RNA was extracted from that blood. Preparation of the library involved RACE. Sequenced on a NextSeq 500. During library preparation, unique molecular identifiers were attached to individual cDNA molecules so that TCRs could be counted quantitatively and reproducibly. Both TCR alpha and TCR beta chains were sequenced from each blood RNA sample. The paper's data handling went like this. Samples had a median of around 92,000 TCRs, with a range from about 23,224 to 750,000. V, J and CDR3 annotation of the TCR reads was carried out using the Decombinator software suite. For PS versus PT1 abundance plots, all samples were subsampled to the same number of TCRs (28,000). Expanded TCRs were defined as absent before sensitization and observed at least eight times at the 2-week time point. The raw public data were reprocessed by TCRdb itself: fastp quality trimming at Q25, MiXCR clonotype calling, in-frame beta chains only. Entries are consolidated by CDR3 protein sequence, retaining the most common genes and DNA. The V and J calls were determined by TCRdb, not by the authors. Here the sample has about 380,000 distinct CDR3 sequences; approximately 5.1% occur a single time. The ten biggest clones cover 2.5% to 3% of the sample.

The sequencing used whole blood, collected in connection with sensitization to the hapten diphenylcyclopropenone (DPC). The clonotype comes from a woman between 45 and 65 years old with alopecia areata. Some clones in this sample may be carry-over from other donors' samples.

The CDR3 is CASSSLDEQYF. In nucleotide form, the sequence is TGTGCCAGCAGCAGCCTGGACGAGCAGTACTTC. The receptor chain draws on TRBV7-8 and TRBJ2-7; no D segment can be confidently identified. CDR1 and CDR2 were assigned from the germline V gene as SGHVS and FQNEAQ. From the cysteine through the phenylalanine, the CDR3 covers 11 amino acids. Kept here is only the CDR3 DNA, which spans 33 bases and is read in frame from base 1. Cut back by 5 bases and 5 bases, the V and J ends lie 7 bases apart.